This T cell receptor beta chain came from a study of blood T cell repertoires in COVID-19. Study information: Samples representing acute and convalescent COVID-19 were sourced from the United States, Italy and Spain. From T cells, B-cell-depleted T cells, or PBMCs came the material, which was cDNA or gDNA.

Per the original data handling: From reference gene primer amplification, estimates of nucleated cell counts were derived. Libraries were prepared by immunoSEQ multiplex PCR; TCRdb keeps only in-frame clonotypes and omits some of them. V, J and clone size derive from that table, while D and trimming were established from the DNA sequence. The sample carries 400,000 to 450,000 clones, approximately 90% recorded once. This CDR3 contains 14 residues. The germline gives CDR1 SGHNT, CDR2 YYREEE (reference sequence). Trimming pared 2 bases from V and 3 bases from J, leaving 9 bases between. The specimen sequenced was peripheral blood. This chain uses TRBV5-4 with TRBJ1-5; D possibly corresponds to TRBD1 (5 bases). The clonotype originates from a woman aged 45-65 years with COVID-19, enrolled during active disease. CDR3 residues: CASSFGGVNQPQHF. Written as DNA, the CDR3 is TGTGCCAGCAGCTTTGGAGGGGTCAATCAGCCCCAGCATTTT.